This T cell receptor (beta chain) was sequenced in a study of cytomegalovirus exposure and HLA in healthy donors. The PCR contained 60 Vbeta and 13 Jbeta primers. The assay was immunoSEQ multiplex PCR, and TCRdb's table has in-frame clones only and misses some. The sample has around 71,000 clones. The CDR3 sequence is 15 residues long. Trimming at V came to 5 bases and at J to 6 bases, leaving 11 bases not matched to a gene. The V gene's germline CDR1 is SGDLS and CDR2 YYNGEE. The rearrangement links TRBV9 to TRBJ2-7; TRBD2 aligns across 10 bases. This TCR derives from a woman in her twenties or thirties in good health and CMV-seronegative. Sequencing used PBMCs. CDR3 nucleotides: TGTGCCAGCAGTCAAAGCGGGGGGGTCCTCGGCGAGCAGTACTTC. It encodes CASSQSGGVLGEQYF.